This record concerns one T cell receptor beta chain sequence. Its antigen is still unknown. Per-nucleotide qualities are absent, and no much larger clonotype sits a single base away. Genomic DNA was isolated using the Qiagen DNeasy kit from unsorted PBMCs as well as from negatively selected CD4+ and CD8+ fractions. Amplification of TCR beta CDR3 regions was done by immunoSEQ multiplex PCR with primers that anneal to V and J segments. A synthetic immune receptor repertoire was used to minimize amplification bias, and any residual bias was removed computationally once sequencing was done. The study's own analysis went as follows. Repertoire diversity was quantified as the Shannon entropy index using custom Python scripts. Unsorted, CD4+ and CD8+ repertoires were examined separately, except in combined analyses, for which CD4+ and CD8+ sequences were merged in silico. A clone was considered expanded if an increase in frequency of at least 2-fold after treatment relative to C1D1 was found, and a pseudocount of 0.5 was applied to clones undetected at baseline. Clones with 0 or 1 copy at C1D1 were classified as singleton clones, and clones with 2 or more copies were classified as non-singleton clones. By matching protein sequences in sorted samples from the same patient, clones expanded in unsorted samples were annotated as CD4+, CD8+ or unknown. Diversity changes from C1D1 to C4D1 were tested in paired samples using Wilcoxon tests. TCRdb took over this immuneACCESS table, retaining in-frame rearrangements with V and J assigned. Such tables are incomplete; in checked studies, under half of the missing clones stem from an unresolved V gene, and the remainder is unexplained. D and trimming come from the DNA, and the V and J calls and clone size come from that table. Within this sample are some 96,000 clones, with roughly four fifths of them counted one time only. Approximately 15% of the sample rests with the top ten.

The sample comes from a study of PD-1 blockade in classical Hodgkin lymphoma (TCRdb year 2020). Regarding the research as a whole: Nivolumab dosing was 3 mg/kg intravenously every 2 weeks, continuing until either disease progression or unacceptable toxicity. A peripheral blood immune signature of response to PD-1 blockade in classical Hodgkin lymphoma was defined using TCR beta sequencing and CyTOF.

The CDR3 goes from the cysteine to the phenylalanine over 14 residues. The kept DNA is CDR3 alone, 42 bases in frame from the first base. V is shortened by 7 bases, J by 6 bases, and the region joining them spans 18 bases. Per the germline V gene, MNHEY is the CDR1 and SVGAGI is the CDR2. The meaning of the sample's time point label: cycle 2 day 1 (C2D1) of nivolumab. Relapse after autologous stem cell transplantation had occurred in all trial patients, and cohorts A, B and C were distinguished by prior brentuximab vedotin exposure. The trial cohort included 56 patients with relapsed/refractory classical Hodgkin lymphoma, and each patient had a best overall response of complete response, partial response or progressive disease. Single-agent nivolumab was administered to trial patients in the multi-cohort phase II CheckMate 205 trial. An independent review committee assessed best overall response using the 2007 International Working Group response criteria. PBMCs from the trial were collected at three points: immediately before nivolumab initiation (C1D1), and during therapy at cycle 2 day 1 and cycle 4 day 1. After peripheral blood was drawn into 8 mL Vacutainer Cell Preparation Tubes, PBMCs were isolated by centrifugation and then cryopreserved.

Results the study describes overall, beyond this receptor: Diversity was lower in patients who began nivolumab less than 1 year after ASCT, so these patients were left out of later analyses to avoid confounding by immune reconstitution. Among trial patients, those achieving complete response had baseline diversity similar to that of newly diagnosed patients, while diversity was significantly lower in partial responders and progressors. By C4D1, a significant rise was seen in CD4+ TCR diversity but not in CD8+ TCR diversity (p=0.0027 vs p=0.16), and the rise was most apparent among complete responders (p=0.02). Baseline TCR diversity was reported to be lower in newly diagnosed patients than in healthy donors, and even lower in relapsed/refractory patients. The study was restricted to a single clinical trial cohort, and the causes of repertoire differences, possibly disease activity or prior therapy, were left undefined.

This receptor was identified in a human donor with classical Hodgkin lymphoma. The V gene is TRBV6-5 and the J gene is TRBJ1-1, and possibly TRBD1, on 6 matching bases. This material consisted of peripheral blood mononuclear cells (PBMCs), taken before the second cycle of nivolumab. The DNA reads TGTGCCAGCAACCCGACAGGCCCATCGCCTGAAGCTTTCTTT. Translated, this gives CASNPTGPSPEAFF.